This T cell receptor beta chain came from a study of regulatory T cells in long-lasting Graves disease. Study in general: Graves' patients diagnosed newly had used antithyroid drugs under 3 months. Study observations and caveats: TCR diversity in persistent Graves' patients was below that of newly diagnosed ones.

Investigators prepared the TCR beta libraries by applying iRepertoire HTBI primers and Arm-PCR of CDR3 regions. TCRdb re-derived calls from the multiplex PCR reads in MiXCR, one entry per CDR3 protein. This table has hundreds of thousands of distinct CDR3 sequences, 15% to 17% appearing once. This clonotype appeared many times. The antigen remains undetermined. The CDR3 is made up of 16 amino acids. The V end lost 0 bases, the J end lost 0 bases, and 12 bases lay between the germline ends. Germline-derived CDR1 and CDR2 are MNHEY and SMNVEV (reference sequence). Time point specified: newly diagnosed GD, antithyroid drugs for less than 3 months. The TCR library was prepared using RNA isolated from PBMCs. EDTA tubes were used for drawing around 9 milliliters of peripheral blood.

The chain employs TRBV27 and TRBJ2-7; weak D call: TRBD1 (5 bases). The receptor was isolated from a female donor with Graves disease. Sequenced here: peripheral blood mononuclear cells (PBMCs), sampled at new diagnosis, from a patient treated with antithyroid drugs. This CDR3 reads CASSLSTAISSYEQYF. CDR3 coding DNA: TGTGCCAGCAGTTTATCGACAGCTATATCCTCCTACGAGCAGTACTTC.